The rows below give T cell receptor beta chains drawn from one sample of a study of cytomegalovirus exposure and HLA in healthy donors. TCRdb keeps only in-frame clones here, not all; method: immunoSEQ multiplex PCR. This repertoire shows 90,000 to 130,000 clones, approximately 82% found once; its top ten account for 22%. Sequencing used PBMCs. The source is a man aged 25-45 years in good health and CMV-seropositive. Both conserved end residues are part of each CDR3. A D gene is named only where the DNA matches it firmly. A row's size may be missing; if present it is once, few, many or a size class.

TRBD1	TRBV5-1	-	TRBJ1-4	CASSATGVDEKLFF	TGCGCCAGCAGCGCAACAGGGGTAGACGAAAAACTGTTTTTT
-	TRBV5-1	-	TRBJ1-1	CASSFGGGDAGAFF	TGCGCCAGCAGCTTCGGCGGGGGCGATGCCGGGGCTTTCTTT
-	TRBV7-2	-	TRBJ1-2	CASSLMGPDYGYTF	TGTGCCAGCAGCTTGATGGGGCCGGACTATGGCTACACCTTC
TRBD1	TRBV7-2	-	TRBJ1-2	CASSSGTDYGYTF	TGTGCCAGCAGCTCCGGGACAGACTATGGCTACACCTTC
TRBD2	TRBV18	-	TRBJ2-7	CASSPPAGRTEQYF	TGTGCCAGCTCACCACCAGCCGGGAGGACCGAGCAGTACTTC
TRBD2	TRBV6-5	-	TRBJ2-3	CASSSGTSPNGAQYF	TGTGCCAGCAGTTCCGGGACTAGCCCCAATGGAGCGCAGTATTTT
TRBD2	TRBV23-1	-	TRBJ2-2	CASSPDRRGLAENTGELFF	TGCGCCAGCAGTCCGGACAGAAGAGGACTAGCGGAGAACACCGGGGAGCTGTTTTTT
TRBD1	TRBV28	-	TRBJ2-1	CASRSGGSAYNEQFF	TGTGCCAGCAGATCAGGGGGAAGCGCCTACAATGAGCAGTTCTTC
-	TRBV27	-	TRBJ1-2	CASSPMVGSYGYTF	TGTGCCAGCAGTCCGATGGTCGGGAGCTATGGCTACACCTTC
-	TRBV5-1	once	TRBJ2-5	CASSLAPSQETQYF	TGCGCCAGCAGCTTGGCCCCTAGTCAAGAGACCCAGTACTTC
TRBD2	TRBV2	-	TRBJ2-4	CASRGRLAGLYKNIQYF	TGTGCCAGTAGGGGTCGACTAGCGGGACTTTACAAAAACATTCAGTACTTC
-	TRBV10-1	-	TRBJ2-1	CASRGGPYNEQFF	TGCGCCAGCAGGGGGGGGCCTTACAATGAGCAGTTCTTC
-	TRBV5-1	-	TRBJ1-1	CASSYYREGTEAFF	TGCGCCAGCAGCTATTACAGGGAAGGGACTGAAGCTTTCTTT
-	TRBV14	-	TRBJ2-2	CASSLDKVAPSNTGELFF	TGTGCCAGCAGCCTCGACAAGGTGGCACCTTCGAACACCGGGGAGCTGTTTTTT
TRBD1	TRBV5-1	-	TRBJ2-1	CASSLAGTTGFYNEQFF	TGCGCCAGCAGCTTGGCCGGGACGACAGGGTTCTACAATGAGCAGTTCTTC
-	TRBV5-1	few	TRBJ2-3	CASSSTGTDTQYF	TGCGCCAGCAGTTCCACAGGCACAGATACGCAGTATTTT
-	TRBV4-2	-	TRBJ1-1	CASRHPDATGNTEAFF	TGTGCCAGCAGACACCCAGATGCGACAGGGAACACTGAAGCTTTCTTT
TRBD1	TRBV4-1	-	TRBJ1-1	CASSLDRANTEAFF	TGCGCCAGCAGCCTTGACAGGGCGAACACTGAAGCTTTCTTT
-	TRBV7-2	-	TRBJ2-2	CASSLGAVTGELFF	TGTGCCAGCAGCTTAGGTGCGGTCACCGGGGAGCTGTTTTTT
-	TRBV7-6	once	TRBJ1-6	CASSLASYNSPLHF	TGTGCCAGCAGCTTAGCCTCGTATAATTCACCCCTCCACTTT
-	TRBV6-1	-	TRBJ1-2	CASSEYRNYGYTF	TGTGCCAGCAGTGAATACAGGAACTATGGCTACACCTTC
TRBD1	TRBV27	-	TRBJ1-5	CASSPHLTGHSNQPQHF	TGTGCCAGCAGTCCCCACCTGACAGGGCATAGCAATCAGCCCCAGCATTTT
TRBD1	TRBV27	-	TRBJ1-2	CASSLGTGAGGYTF	TGTGCCAGCAGTCTAGGGACAGGGGCGGGTGGCTACACCTTC
-	TRBV5-5	-	TRBJ2-4	CASSLALGLAKNIQYF	TGTGCCAGCAGCTTGGCCCTGGGGCTAGCCAAAAACATTCAGTACTTC
-	TRBV7-2	few	TRBJ1-5	CASSPDSANQPQHF	TGTGCCAGCAGCCCAGACTCGGCCAATCAGCCCCAGCATTTT
-	TRBV21-1	-	TRBJ1-5	CASRGGPENQPQHF	TGTGCCAGCAGGGGGGGGCCGGAGAATCAGCCCCAGCATTTT
-	TRBV5-1	-	TRBJ1-3	CASSLGQENTIYF	TGCGCCAGCAGCTTGGGACAGGAGAACACCATATATTTT
-	TRBV6-6	-	TRBJ1-6	CASTISGGPLHF	TGTGCCAGCACCATCTCGGGAGGGCCCCTCCACTTT
-	TRBV10-3	-	TRBJ1-2	CAIRTDRTSYGYTF	TGTGCCATCAGGACAGATCGGACAAGTTATGGCTACACCTTC
-	TRBV19	-	TRBJ2-2	CATGRGNYNTGELFF	TGTGCCACGGGGCGGGGCAACTATAACACCGGGGAGCTGTTTTTT
-	TRBV4-2	-	TRBJ1-1	CASSRTPGMNTEAFF	TGTGCCAGCAGCCGTACTCCGGGGATGAACACTGAAGCTTTCTTT
TRBD2	TRBV5-4	-	TRBJ2-2	CASSFGAGDTGELFF	TGTGCCAGCAGCTTCGGGGCGGGGGACACCGGGGAGCTGTTTTTT
-	TRBV13	-	TRBJ2-4	CASSLWGENIQYF	TGTGCCAGCAGCTTATGGGGGGAAAACATTCAGTACTTC
-	TRBV13	-	TRBJ2-7	CASSSNRLSYEQYF	TGTGCCAGCAGCTCCAACCGACTGAGCTACGAGCAGTACTTC
-	TRBV18	-	TRBJ1-1	CASSRNRENTEAFF	TGTGCCAGCTCACGTAACAGGGAGAACACTGAAGCTTTCTTT
-	TRBV30	-	TRBJ2-5	CAWSEGRGARREQYF	TGTGCCTGGAGTGAGGGCAGGGGGGCCCGTAGGGAGCAGTACTTC
-	TRBV19	once	TRBJ2-3	CASSIEGDTQYF	TGTGCCAGTAGTATTGAGGGAGATACGCAGTATTTT
-	TRBV18	-	TRBJ2-5	CASSRDRQETQYF	TGTGCCAGCTCACGTGACAGACAAGAGACCCAGTACTTC
-	TRBV7-9	few	TRBJ1-1	CASSLGAGRLTEAFF	TGTGCCAGCAGCTTAGGGGCAGGAAGGTTGACTGAAGCTTTCTTT
-	TRBV2	-	TRBJ2-7	CASSGGSVSNF	TGTGCCAGCAGTGGAGGGTCAGTCTCGAACTTC